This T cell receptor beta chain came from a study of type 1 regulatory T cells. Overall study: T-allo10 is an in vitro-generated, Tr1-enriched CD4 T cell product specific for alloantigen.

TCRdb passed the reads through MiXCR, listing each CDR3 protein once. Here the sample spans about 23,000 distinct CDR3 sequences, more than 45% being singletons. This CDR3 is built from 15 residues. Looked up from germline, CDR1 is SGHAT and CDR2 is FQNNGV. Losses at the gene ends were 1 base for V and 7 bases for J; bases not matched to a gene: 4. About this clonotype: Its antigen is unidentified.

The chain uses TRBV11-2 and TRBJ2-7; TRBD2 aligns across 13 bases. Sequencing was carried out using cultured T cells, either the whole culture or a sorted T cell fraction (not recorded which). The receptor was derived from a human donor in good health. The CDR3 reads CASSLGLAGGPEQYF. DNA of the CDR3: TGTGCCAGCAGCTTAGGACTAGCGGGGGGCCCGGAGCAGTACTTC.